The 20 T cell receptor beta chains reported below all come from one sample, sequenced in a study of T cells in placental villitis. Sequencing used immunoSEQ v4. The data were produced by immunoSEQ multiplex PCR, yet TCRdb's version contains in-frame clones alone and is incomplete. The table has around 1,600 clones, around 83% seen once. General study findings and limits: Placentae with villitis of unknown etiology showed clonal expansion, median clonality approximately 0.057 versus control over 0.0055.

These receptors have no identified antigens. Input material: placental tissue containing maternal and fetal cells. These receptors all stem from a human patient with villitis of unknown etiology; the placental T cells may come from both mother and fetus.

J is TRBJ2-3 and V is TRBV5-6, with D possibly TRBD1 on 5 matching bases. CDR1 is SGHDT and CDR2 is YYEEEE in the germline V gene. Trimming shortened V by 7 bases and J by 5 bases, and 11 bases separated the two germline ends. The CDR3 has 12 residues. CDR3 in DNA: TGTGCCAGCGAAGGGGTGATAGATACGCAGTATTTT. It translates to CASEGVIDTQYF.

The J gene is TRBJ2-3, the V gene TRBV6-5; D might be TRBD2 (7 bases). Germline-derived CDR1 and CDR2 are MNHEY and SVGAGI. V was cut by 10 bases and J by 3 bases, with 14 bases left in between. This CDR3 is 13 amino acids long. In nucleotides, the CDR3 is TGTGCCAACCGGGGGGCGCCTACAGATACGCAGTATTTT. Translating gives CANRGAPTDTQYF.

The V and J genes are TRBV2 and TRBJ2-7; D gene unclear. CDR1 is SNHLY, CDR2 FYNNEI, per germline. V was cut by 4 bases and J by 0 bases, with 7 bases left in between. The length of the CDR3 is 13 residues. CDR3 sequence: CASSVTPSYEQYF. The CDR3 coding sequence is TGTGCCAGCAGTGTGACCCCCTCCTACGAGCAGTACTTC. Looking up the rest from reference TRBV2 and TRBJ2-7 gives the full variable domain: EPEVTQTPSHQVTQMGQEVILRCVPISNHLYFYWYRQILGQKVEFLVSFYNNEISEKSEIFDDQFSVERPDGSNFTLKIRSTKLEDSAMYFCASSVTPSYEQYFGPGTRLTVT.

This rearrangement joins TRBV20-1 to TRBJ2-7; D may be TRBD2 (5 bases). CDR1 is DFQATT, CDR2 SNEGSKA, per germline (reference sequence). The CDR3 runs to 12 residues. V lost 3 bases, J lost 6 bases, and 12 bases lay in between. DNA of the CDR3: TGCAGTGCTAGTGTCGGAGGACTCGAGCAGTACTTC. Amino acid sequence: CSASVGGLEQYF.

The chain employs TRBV12-2 and TRBJ1-2; TRBD1, the table's D call, was not compared with the DNA. TRBV12-2 is flagged as a pseudogene. The CDR3 has 15 residues. The CDR3 spells CASRLLGRGRDGYTF. Written as DNA, the CDR3 is TGTGCAAGTCGCTTACTTGGCAGGGGTCGTGATGGCTACACCTTC.

This chain connects TRBV5-1 to TRBJ1-2; 11 bases match TRBD1. Germline CDR1 reads SGHRS; CDR2 reads YFSETQ. J gave up 3 bases and V 3 bases, and 4 bases lay outside the gene matches. The CDR3 spans 15 residues. The CDR3 sequence is CASSSGTGGDYGYTF. CDR3 sequence (DNA): TGCGCCAGCAGCTCCGGGACAGGGGGGGACTATGGCTACACCTTC.

This chain joins TRBV2 and TRBJ1-6; maybe TRBD1 (5 bases). This CDR3 is built from 15 residues. Trimming left V 2 bases short and J 3 bases short, with 8 bases between. The germline V gene encodes CDR1 SNHLY and CDR2 FYNNEI. The DNA for the CDR3 is TGTGCCAGCAGTGAAATTAGGGGCTATAATTCACCCCTCCACTTT. It specifies CASSEIRGYNSPLHF.

J is TRBJ1-4 and V is TRBV19, with D hard to call. The CDR3 spans 14 residues. Germline values: CDR1 LNHDA, CDR2 SQIVND (reference sequence). With 7 bases removed from V and 8 bases from J, the gap between germline ends came to 17 bases. CDR3 in DNA: TGTGCCAGTACCTTACGGGTCGAGGGAGAAAAACTGTTTTTT. It codes for CASTLRVEGEKLFF.

This chain connects TRBV27 to TRBJ1-5; no definite D call. The ends were cut back, 6 bases at V and 9 bases at J, with 15 bases in the middle. The CDR3 runs to 13 residues. Germline V gives CDR1 MNHEY, CDR2 SMNVEV (reference sequence). The CDR3 DNA sequence: TGTGCCAGCAGCCCGAGGGAAAATTGGCCCCAGCATTTT. Translated: CASSPRENWPQHF.

Concerning this clone itself: One end of the junction varies from germline; a read error may be responsible. In the same sample, other DNA sequences code for this CDR3. The chain links TRBV5-1 to TRBJ2-5; D is possibly TRBD1 or TRBD2 (6 bases each). Germline loops: CDR1 SGHRS, CDR2 YFSETQ. This CDR3 comprises 13 residues. As DNA, the CDR3 is TGCGCCAGCAGCGGGGGCTCGGGAGAGACTCAGTACTTC. Its protein product is CASSGGSGETQYF.

This clone was observed a handful of times. The V call is TRBV5-1, the J call TRBJ2-1; 7 bases are a match to TRBD1. Germline values: CDR1 SGHRS, CDR2 YFSETQ. The CDR3 is 15 residues long. V lost 1 base and J lost 5; bases outside the gene matches: 6. The CDR3 is CASSLWGTEDNEQFF. DNA of the CDR3: TGCGCCAGCAGCTTGTGGGGGACAGAAGACAATGAGCAGTTCTTC.

The chain couples TRBV7-2 to TRBJ1-2; D gene uncertain. The CDR3 covers 14 residues. V was trimmed by 4 bases and J by 3 bases, leaving 12 bases between them. Germline lookup yields CDR1 SGHTA and CDR2 FQGNSA. The CDR3 DNA is TGTGCCAGCAGCTACTCCGATACAGACTATGGCTACACCTTC. It translates to CASSYSDTDYGYTF.

The chain has TRBV13 and TRBJ2-5; D gene unclear. Germline V gene lookup returns CDR1 PRHDT and CDR2 FYEKMQ (reference sequence). Trimming removed 4 bases from V and 5 bases from J, with 11 bases in between. There are 13 residues in the CDR3. The CDR3 here is CASSSSLGETQYF. DNA of the CDR3: TGTGCCAGCAGCTCCTCTTTAGGGGAGACCCAGTACTTC. The full variable domain, in which reference TRBV13 and TRBJ2-5 provide the parts outside the CDR3, is AAGVIQSPRHLIKEKRETATLKCYPIPRHDTVYWYQQGPGQDPQFLISFYEKMQSDKGSIPDRFSAQQFSDYHSELNMSSLELGDSALYFCASSSSLGETQYFGPGTRLLVL.

This clone was detected only a few times. V gene TRBV7-8 combines with J gene TRBJ2-7, with D possibly matching TRBD1 (6 bases). The CDR3 spans 14 residues. Germline-derived CDR1 and CDR2 are SGHVS and FQNEAQ. V dropped 5 bases and J dropped 5 bases, with 16 bases sitting between them. CDR3 residues: CASSPYGQSDEQYV. The CDR3 nucleotides read TGTGCCAGCAGCCCCTATGGACAGAGCGACGAGCAGTACGTC.

The rearrangement links TRBV7-3 to TRBJ2-5; 9 bases map to TRBD2. Germline V lookup: CDR1 SGHTA, CDR2 FQGTGA. Trimming removed 1 base from V and 5 bases from J; junction bases left unmatched: 5. CDR3 length: 15 amino acids. CDR3 nucleotide sequence: TGTGCCAGCAGCTTAAGCGGGGGGGCAGCGGAGACCCAGTACTTC. It translates to CASSLSGGAAETQYF.

This chain joins TRBV24-1 and TRBJ2-1; weak D call: TRBD2 (7 bases). The V gene lost 4 bases and the J gene lost 9 bases, with 18 bases spanning the gap. The CDR3 runs 15 residues. The germline V gene has CDR1 KGHDR and CDR2 SFDVKD. CDR3 in amino acids: CATSDWEGGGSEQFF. DNA of the CDR3: TGTGCCACCAGTGACTGGGAGGGGGGGGGCTCTGAGCAGTTCTTC.

The chain uses TRBV6-5 and TRBJ1-2, with 8 bases fitting TRBD1. The J segment lost 4 bases and the V segment lost 7 bases, leaving 8 bases of the junction unmatched. The CDR3 spans 14 residues. Looked up from germline, CDR1 is MNHEY and CDR2 is SVGAGI. The CDR3 bases are TGTGCCAGCACCGGGGACAGGAAGACCTATGGCTACACCTTC. It specifies CASTGDRKTYGYTF.

The genes are TRBV12-3 or TRBV12-4 and TRBJ1-2; possibly TRBD1 for D (6 bases). V lost 3 bases to trimming and J lost 3 bases, with 8 bases between them. This CDR3 is built from 13 residues. In DNA form, the CDR3 reads TGTGCCAGCAGTTTGAACAGGGACTATGGCTACACCTTC. It specifies CASSLNRDYGYTF.

The chain combines TRBV5-1 with TRBJ2-2; maybe TRBD1 (6 bases). The CDR3 has 14 residues. Germline V gene sequence: CDR1 SGHRS, CDR2 YFSETQ. Trimming removed 0 bases at V and 7 bases at J, with 10 bases between. The CDR3 bases are TGCGCCAGCAGCTTGGCAGGGGTGAACGGGGAGCTGTTTTTT. It encodes CASSLAGVNGELFF.

This clone turned up a few times. The chain links TRBV24-1 to TRBJ2-5; D perhaps matches TRBD1 (6 bases). There are 13 residues in the CDR3. The germline V gene encodes CDR1 KGHDR and CDR2 SFDVKD. V lost 3 bases to trimming and J lost 2 bases, with 6 bases between them. CDR3 nucleotides: TGTGCCACCAGTGATAGGGGGCAAGAGACCCAGTACTTC. It codes for CATSDRGQETQYF.